This T cell receptor beta chain was found in a study of blood T cell repertoires in COVID-19. Profiled with immunoSEQ multiplex PCR; TCRdb holds only in-frame clones, not every one. The table records 200,000 to 300,000 clones, over 85% of them present only once. Germline lookup yields CDR1 GTSNPN and CDR2 SVGIG (reference sequence). V was pared by 0 bases and J by 1 base, with 6 bases of the junction left unmatched. The CDR3 loop spans 15 amino acids. Individuals drawn from about two dozen US areas were roughly 18 to 89 years old. Assignments of participants to cohorts depended upon their own reported clinical history.

This TCR was sampled from a woman in her thirties with acute COVID-19. The sample comprised PBMCs or T cells enriched from blood (not recorded which). The chain joins TRBV30 to TRBJ2-7; TRBD2 agrees at 7 bases. The CDR3 DNA reads TGTGCCTGGAGTGTACGGGGGGTCAGGTCCTACGAGCAGTACTTC. Translating it yields CAWSVRGVRSYEQYF.